The T cell receptor (beta chain) under discussion was sequenced for a study of CD8 T cells in ankylosing spondylitis. TCRdb processed the 5' RACE reads anew with MiXCR; each CDR3 protein has one entry. The data hold some 150,000 distinct CDR3 sequences, with approximately 44% observed a single time. V gave up 5 bases and J gave up 1 base; unmatched junction bases: 7. The CDR3 has 15 residues. This chain connects TRBV12-3 or TRBV12-4 to TRBJ2-7, with 8 bases identical to TRBD1. This clonotype was sampled from a male donor with ankylosing spondylitis. The sequencing input was synovial fluid, either unsorted or a sorted T cell fraction (not recorded which). CDR3 loop: CASSPPWDRSYEQYF. The CDR3 nucleotides are TGTGCCAGCAGTCCCCCGTGGGACAGGTCCTACGAGCAGTACTTC.